These 2 T cell receptor beta chains were all obtained from the same sample, sequenced in a study of blood T cell repertoires in COVID-19. Sequencing used immunoSEQ multiplex PCR; TCRdb keeps in-frame clones, though not all of them. The table has almost 200,000 clones, around four fifths seen once. The specimen sequenced was peripheral blood. The origin of the receptors is a man aged 55 to 70 with COVID-19, enrolled during active disease.

The chain links TRBV27 to TRBJ1-4, with no clear D. The CDR3 contains 14 residues. Germline loops: CDR1 MNHEY, CDR2 SMNVEV (reference sequence). The V end was cut by 8 bases, the J end by 5 bases, with 15 bases between. The CDR3 protein is CASSRDRGNEKLFF. As DNA, the CDR3 is TGTGCCAGCTCACGGGATCGAGGGAATGAAAAACTGTTTTTT.

This clone was seen just once. The chain employs TRBV13 and TRBJ1-3; perhaps TRBD1 as D (5 bases). Trimming removed 2 bases at V and 4 bases at J, with 9 bases between. Germline V lookup: CDR1 PRHDT, CDR2 FYEKMQ (reference sequence). The CDR3 has 14 amino acids. CDR3 region: CASSLRGSGNTIYF. The CDR3 bases are TGTGCCAGCAGCTTAAGGGGTTCCGGAAACACCATATATTTT.